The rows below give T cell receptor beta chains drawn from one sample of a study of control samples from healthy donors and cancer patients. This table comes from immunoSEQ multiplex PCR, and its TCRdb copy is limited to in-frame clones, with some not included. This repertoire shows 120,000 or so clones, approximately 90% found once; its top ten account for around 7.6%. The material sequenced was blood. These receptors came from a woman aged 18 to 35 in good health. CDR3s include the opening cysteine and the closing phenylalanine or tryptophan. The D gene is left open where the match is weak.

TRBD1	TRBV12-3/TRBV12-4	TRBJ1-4	CASSFRTGEKLFF
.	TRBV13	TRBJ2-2	CASSLSTRLSYTGELFF
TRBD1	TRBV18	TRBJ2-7	CASSPSLTGSEQYF
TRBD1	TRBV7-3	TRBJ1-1	CASSLYRGTEAFF
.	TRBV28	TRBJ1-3	CASSIGTRRNTIYF
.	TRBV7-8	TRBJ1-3	CASSSSLGTGNTIYF
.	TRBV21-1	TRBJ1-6	CASSKLLTKRNSPLHF
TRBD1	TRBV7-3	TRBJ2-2	CASSRQGTGELFF
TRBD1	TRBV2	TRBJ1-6	CASSYAGTGYNSPLHF
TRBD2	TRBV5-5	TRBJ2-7	CASSSSFFGTTYEQYF
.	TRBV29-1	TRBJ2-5	CSVAPRAEKTQYF
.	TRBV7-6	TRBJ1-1	CASSLASGGDTEAFF
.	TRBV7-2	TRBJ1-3	CASSSTAGNTIYF